One sample yielded the 32 T cell receptor beta chains listed below, sequenced in a study of human T cells and chemical hapten exposure. TCRdb passed the RACE reads through MiXCR, listing each CDR3 protein once. The table shows 95,000 to 150,000 distinct CDR3 sequences, with approximately 10% occurring only once. Time point noted: patch test 3, about 24 weeks after DPC sensitization. The treatment is: therapeutic diphenylcyclopropenone sensitization with weekly scalp DPC. Material: whole blood, obtained in connection with sensitization to the hapten diphenylcyclopropenone (DPC). Receptors were obtained from a woman aged 45-60 years with alopecia areata. Some clones in this sample may be carry-over from other donors' samples.

The chain carries TRBV28 and TRBJ2-7; 12 bases fit TRBD1. The CDR3 is 14 residues long. Unmatched junction bases numbered 4, after V lost 6 bases and J lost 4 bases. Germline CDR1 is MDHEN and CDR2 is SYDVKM. For the CDR3, the DNA is TGTGCCAGCAGGGGGACAGGGGGCTTGTACGAGCAGTACTTC. Protein sequence: CASRGTGGLYEQYF.

This clonotype was seen repeatedly, ten times or more. In DNA form, the CDR3 reads TGTGCCAGCAGCCTGACGCGATTCAATCAGCCCCAGCATTTT. Its translation is CASSLTRFNQPQHF. The chain joins TRBV12-3 or TRBV12-4 to TRBJ1-5; D remains unclear. The CDR3 spans 14 residues. V lost 6 bases and J lost 3, with 12 bases in between.

The sample holds many counts of this clonotype. V and J are TRBV20-1 and TRBJ2-5; D is possibly TRBD2 (5 bases). The germline CDR1 and CDR2 sequences are DFQATT and SNEGSKA (reference sequence). This CDR3 comprises 15 residues. The V and J ends lost 0 bases and 2 bases respectively, with 13 bases between them. In nucleotides, the CDR3 is TGCAGTGCTAGAGATGGTGAGCGGCCTCAAGAGACCCAGTACTTC. It specifies CSARDGERPQETQYF.

In this sample, this clonotype turned up a few times. The V and J genes are TRBV7-8 and TRBJ1-1; D is uncertain. The germline V and J ends were trimmed by 1 base and 4 bases, with 7 bases remaining between them. The CDR3 loop spans 13 amino acids. Germline CDR1 and CDR2: SGHVS and FQNEAQ. CDR3 sequence reads: CASSLVGFTEAFF. DNA for the CDR3: TGTGCCAGCAGCTTAGTCGGCTTCACTGAAGCTTTCTTT.

Ten or more counts support this clonotype. The V call is TRBV7-2, the J call TRBJ2-5, with TRBD2 matching over 7 bases. The V gene's germline CDR1 is SGHTA and CDR2 FQGNSA. The CDR3 is 14 amino acids. J was trimmed by 5 bases and V by 4 bases; bases with no gene match: 7. In DNA, the CDR3 is TGTGCCAGCAGCTCGCCGGGAGGCCAGGAGACCCAGTACTTC. It translates to CASSSPGGQETQYF. The full variable domain, its missing parts supplied by reference TRBV7-2 and TRBJ2-5, is GAGVSQSPSNKVTEKGKDVELRCDPISGHTALYWYRQSLGQGLEFLIYFQGNSAPDKSGLPSDRFSAERTGGSVSTLTIQRTQQEDSAVYLCASSSPGGQETQYFGPGTRLLVL.

This clonotype was seen a handful of times. J is TRBJ2-1 and V is TRBV7-8, with 14 positions matching TRBD2. CDR1 SGHVS and CDR2 FQNEAQ come from the germline V gene. The CDR3 consists of 21 residues. J was trimmed by 3 bases and V by 5 bases; bases with no gene match: 18. The CDR3 is CASSRSFTRLAGGAYYNEQFF. The CDR3 bases are TGTGCCAGCAGCCGATCCTTCACCCGACTAGCGGGAGGGGCATACTACAATGAGCAGTTCTTC.

This clonotype has more than one count but fewer than ten. In DNA form, the CDR3 reads TGTGCCAGCAGTCCATCAGGGGGGCGGATGAGCGAGCAGTACTTC. Its translation: CASSPSGGRMSEQYF. The gene calls are TRBV28 and TRBJ2-7, with D possibly TRBD1 on 7 matching bases. The germline gives CDR1 MDHEN, CDR2 SYDVKM. The V gene lost 5 bases and the J gene lost 6 bases, with 20 bases spanning the gap. This CDR3 is 15 amino acids long.

This clonotype was observed at least ten times. This chain connects TRBV10-3 to TRBJ2-7; TRBD2 matches at 11 bases. The germline V gene encodes CDR1 ENHRY and CDR2 SYGVKD. V lost 4 bases to trimming and J lost 4 bases; unmatched junction nucleotides: 9. The CDR3 runs 16 residues. The CDR3 coding sequence is TGTGCCATCAGTGGGCCTAGCGGGAGGATACCGTACGAGCAGTACTTC. Amino acids: CAISGPSGRIPYEQYF.

This clonotype was counted only a few times. The rearrangement uses TRBV10-2 and TRBJ2-3; weak D call: TRBD2 (5 bases). Germline V gene lookup returns CDR1 WSHSY and CDR2 SAAADI. V lost 2 bases and J 11 bases, leaving 11 bases between the germline ends. The CDR3 extends over 12 amino acids. The CDR3 DNA follows: TGCGCCAGCAGTGAGAGCGGATTTTGGCAGTATTTT. Amino acid sequence: CASSESGFWQYF.

This clonotype was counted between two and nine times. The chain recombines TRBV29-1 with TRBJ1-5; D gene ambiguous. CDR1 SQVTM and CDR2 ANQGSEA come from the germline V gene. This CDR3 spans 15 amino acids. The V and J ends lost 4 bases and 0 bases respectively, with 13 bases between them. CDR3 DNA sequence: TGCAGCGTTGGTGACCCTAATGATAGCAATCAGCCCCAGCATTTT. This codes for CSVGDPNDSNQPQHF.

This clonotype was counted a few times. The chain combines TRBV29-1 with TRBJ2-2, with 7 bases that match TRBD1. Germline V CDR1 and CDR2: SQVTM, ANQGSEA. CDR3 length: 14 residues. The trim removed 6 bases at V and 0 bases at J, leaving 4 bases unmatched. The CDR3 here is CSVWDSANTGELFF. CDR3 in DNA: TGCAGCGTGTGGGACAGCGCGAACACCGGGGAGCTGTTTTTT.

The rearrangement joins TRBV2 to TRBJ2-7; 10 bases are shared with TRBD2. The trim removed 4 bases at V and 0 bases at J, leaving 6 bases unmatched. Germline values: CDR1 SNHLY, CDR2 FYNNEI. CDR3 length: 16 residues. The CDR3 loop is CASSGATSGISYEQYF. In nucleotides, the CDR3 is TGTGCCAGCAGTGGGGCCACTAGCGGGATCTCCTACGAGCAGTACTTC.

This clonotype appeared many times. V gene TRBV10-3 combines with J gene TRBJ2-7; 8 bases map to TRBD1. V lost 4 bases to trimming and J lost 2 bases; unmatched junction nucleotides: 7. Germline V gene sequence: CDR1 ENHRY, CDR2 SYGVKD. The CDR3 extends over 15 amino acids. Written as DNA, the CDR3 is TGTGCCATCAGTGGACGGGACAGGACAACCTACGAGCAGTACTTC. It is translated as CAISGRDRTTYEQYF.

A few counts support this clonotype. This chain links TRBV12-3 or TRBV12-4 with TRBJ1-5; D call uncertain. The CDR3 loop spans 13 amino acids. The V and J ends lost 5 bases and 4 bases respectively, with 9 bases between them. The CDR3 nucleotides are TGTGCCAGCAGTCGGGGAGGGAATCAGCCCCAGCATTTT. Its translation is CASSRGGNQPQHF.

There are a few counts of this clonotype. The chain has TRBV6-4 and TRBJ2-1; 11 bases align to TRBD1. The CDR3 length is 17 residues. Germline assignment: CDR1 MRHNA and CDR2 SNTAGT. V dropped 9 bases and J dropped 6; count of bases not matched to a gene: 16. The CDR3 DNA reads TGTGCCAGACCAAACTTTCGGACAGGGGGCCCCCTCAATGAGCAGTTCTTC. Translated: CARPNFRTGGPLNEQFF.

This sequence joins TRBV9 and TRBJ2-7; 7 positions agree with TRBD2. CDR3 length equals 14 residues. The junction had 5 bases not matched to a gene; V was cut back by 2 bases and J by 3 bases. Germline CDR1 reads SGDLS; CDR2 reads YYNGEE. CDR3 residues: CASSVGTNLYEQYF. In DNA form, the CDR3 reads TGTGCCAGCAGCGTCGGGACTAACCTCTACGAGCAGTACTTC.

This clonotype has a handful of counts. The chain combines TRBV6-5 with TRBJ2-3; TRBD1 matches at 8 bases. J gave up 6 bases and V 6 bases, and 5 bases lay outside the gene matches. The CDR3 is 13 amino acids. Germline V gene sequence: CDR1 MNHEY, CDR2 SVGAGI. CDR3 DNA sequence: TGTGCCAGCAGGAAGCAGGGGGCGGATACGCAGTATTTT. It encodes CASRKQGADTQYF.

V and J are TRBV6-2 or TRBV6-3 and TRBJ1-5; TRBD1 matches 10 bases. V trimming: 2 bases; J trimming: 5 bases; junction bases outside the gene matches: 9. The CDR3 is 17 amino acids. Germline CDR1 MNHEY, CDR2 SVGEGT. The CDR3: CASSYLTGQGFYQPQHF. The CDR3, as DNA: TGTGCCAGCAGTTACCTTACGGGACAGGGGTTTTATCAGCCCCAGCATTTT.

This clonotype was detected a few times. The CDR3 protein is CASSRRGQGMTKEKLFF. CDR3 coding DNA: TGCGCCAGCAGCCGGAGGGGACAGGGTATGACGAAAGAAAAACTGTTTTTT. V gene TRBV4-1 combines with J gene TRBJ1-4; 9 bases are a match to TRBD1. The CDR3 is 17 amino acids. V lost 4 bases and J lost 8; bases outside the gene matches: 14. Germline assignment: CDR1 MGHRA and CDR2 YSYEKL.

There are a few counts of this clonotype. The chain is built from TRBV12-3 or TRBV12-4 and TRBJ1-2; D might be TRBD1 (5 bases). V gave up 8 bases and J gave up 5 bases, with 21 bases separating them. The CDR3 has 15 amino acids. The CDR3: CASGTRTEPRYGYTF. DNA of the CDR3: TGTGCCAGCGGGACCAGGACGGAGCCCCGGTATGGCTACACCTTC.

This clonotype has at least ten counts. The DNA of the CDR3 is TGCGCCAGCAGCTTGGTTGGACAGCCTCAAGAGACCCAGTACTTC. It translates to CASSLVGQPQETQYF. The chain has TRBV5-1 and TRBJ2-5; possible D gene TRBD1, 6 bases. V lost 0 bases and J 2 bases, leaving 11 bases between the germline ends. The CDR3 is 15 residues long. CDR1 is SGHRS, CDR2 YFSETQ, per germline. Full variable domain (outside the CDR3, taken from reference TRBV5-1 and TRBJ2-5): KAGVTQTPRYLIKTRGQQVTLSCSPISGHRSVSWYQQTPGQGLQFLFEYFSETQRNKGNFPGRFSGRQFSNSRSEMNVSTLELGDSALYLCASSLVGQPQETQYFGPGTRLLVL.

In its sample, this clonotype was seen a few times. The junction does not match germline at one end; this may be a read error. This chain uses TRBV12-3 or TRBV12-4 with TRBJ2-5; D may be TRBD1 (7 bases). This CDR3 is 15 amino acids long. CDR3 bases: TGTGCCAGCAGCTTAGGGGCAGGGGGAGGAGAGACCCAGTACTTC. The encoded protein is CASSLGAGGGETQYF.

This clonotype was detected only a few times. The rearrangement uses TRBV5-1 and TRBJ2-5, with a tentative D call TRBD1 (6 bases). The CDR3 runs to 15 residues. Germline V CDR1 and CDR2: SGHRS, YFSETQ. The V end was cut by 4 bases, the J end by 0 bases, with 13 bases between. The CDR3 spells CASSMSGTHQETQYF. In nucleotides, the CDR3 is TGCGCCAGCAGCATGTCCGGGACACACCAAGAGACCCAGTACTTC.

The J gene is TRBJ2-1, the V gene TRBV28; D unclear. The CDR3 length is 14 residues. Germline CDR1 MDHEN, CDR2 SYDVKM. V was cut by 8 bases and J by 1 base, with 12 bases left in between. CDR3 sequence: CASRPGQSYNEQFF. The CDR3 DNA reads as TGTGCCAGCCGCCCGGGCCAATCCTACAATGAGCAGTTCTTC.

The V and J genes are TRBV12-3 or TRBV12-4 and TRBJ1-3, with 9 bases fitting TRBD1. The CDR3 consists of 18 residues. The V gene end was trimmed by 6 bases and the J gene end by 3 bases; junction bases not matched to a gene: 15. For the CDR3, the DNA is TGTGCCAGCAGCCGAGGTTCGGGACAGGGAGGCTTTGGAAACACCATATATTTT. Amino acid sequence: CASSRGSGQGGFGNTIYF.

The rearrangement links TRBV6-5 to TRBJ2-1; TRBD1 matches 7 bases. Unmatched junction bases numbered 17, after V lost 2 bases and J lost 4 bases. Germline CDR1 reads MNHEY; CDR2 reads SVGAGI. There are 19 residues in the CDR3. The CDR3 here is CASSYRAKRGGVRYNEQFF. In DNA, the CDR3 is TGTGCCAGCAGTTACAGGGCTAAACGAGGGGGCGTTCGGTACAATGAGCAGTTCTTC.

This clonotype was detected a few times. The chain uses TRBV7-2 and TRBJ2-5, with D unclear. Trimming removed 5 bases at V and 5 bases at J, with 12 bases between. The CDR3 sequence is 13 residues long. Germline V gives CDR1 SGHTA, CDR2 FQGNSA. The CDR3 spells CASSSKWDETQYF. CDR3 DNA: TGTGCCAGCAGCAGTAAATGGGATGAGACCCAGTACTTC. The full variable domain, its missing parts supplied by reference TRBV7-2 and TRBJ2-5, is GAGVSQSPSNKVTEKGKDVELRCDPISGHTALYWYRQSLGQGLEFLIYFQGNSAPDKSGLPSDRFSAERTGGSVSTLTIQRTQQEDSAVYLCASSSKWDETQYFGPGTRLLVL.

The rearrangement links TRBV27 to TRBJ1-1; 9 positions agree with TRBD1. From germline, CDR1 is MNHEY and CDR2 SMNVEV (reference sequence). With 5 bases clipped from V and 4 bases from J, the junction kept 8 bases outside the gene matches. CDR3 length: 15 residues. For the CDR3, the DNA is TGTGCCAGCAGTCCCGGACAGGGGCGGAGCACTGAAGCTTTCTTT. Protein: CASSPGQGRSTEAFF.

The chain employs TRBV14 and TRBJ2-3; D perhaps matches TRBD2 (6 bases). Per the germline V gene, CDR1 is SGHDN and CDR2 is FVKESK. The CDR3 spans 14 residues. V lost 6 bases, J lost 0 bases, and 10 bases lay in between. In DNA form, the CDR3 reads TGTGCCAGCAGGGAGGGTAGCAGCACAGATACGCAGTATTTT. Amino acid sequence: CASREGSSTDTQYF.

V gene TRBV2 combines with J gene TRBJ2-3; maybe TRBD1 (5 bases). The CDR3 runs 14 residues. Germline V gives CDR1 SNHLY, CDR2 FYNNEI. V lost 5 bases and J lost 0, with 9 bases in between. The CDR3: CASSPQGSTDTQYF. CDR3 DNA sequence: TGTGCCAGCAGTCCCCAGGGCAGCACAGATACGCAGTATTTT.

This chain uses TRBV30 with TRBJ1-2, with 8 bases fitting TRBD1. The germline gives CDR1 GTSNPN, CDR2 SVGIG (reference sequence). The junction had 9 bases not matched to a gene; V was cut back by 2 bases and J by 4 bases. The CDR3 contains 15 residues. The CDR3 nucleotides are TGTGCCTGGAGTTATGGACAGGGAGGGGTCTATGGCTACACCTTC. Its translation is CAWSYGQGGVYGYTF.

The chain employs TRBV13 and TRBJ2-5; 8 bases agree with TRBD1. V trimming: 5 bases; J trimming: 1 base; junction bases outside the gene matches: 6. The germline CDR1 and CDR2 sequences are PRHDT and FYEKMQ (reference sequence). This CDR3 has 15 residues. For the CDR3, the DNA is TGTGCCAGCAGCCCGACAGGACAGGGCCAAGAGACCCAGTACTTC. This codes for CASSPTGQGQETQYF.